Each of the 6 T cell receptor beta chains below was sequenced from the same sample in a study of shared clonotypes between healthy human individuals (dated by TCRdb to between 2020 and 2021). The library was produced with the immunoSEQ multiplex PCR assay. This immuneACCESS table, as held by TCRdb, lists in-frame sequences with V and J called but not all clones. Of the missing ones, under half trace to an unresolved V gene in checked studies; the others have no known cause. The table for this sample lists some 980,000 clones; about 80% of them were counted only once. Jointly, the top ten make up about 1.5% of the sample. Sequences were obtained from memory CD4+ T cells sorted from blood. The sample's cell subset or site label is to be understood as: CD45RA-negative fraction. The receptors were gathered from a man aged 18 to 35 in good health.

The CDR3 loop is CASSVPPMGNSPLHF. The DNA for the CDR3 is TGTGCCAGCAGTGTTCCCCCCATGGGCAATTCACCCCTCCACTTT. The chain links TRBV6-1 to TRBJ1-6; D ambiguous. The CDR3 has 15 residues. Germline lookup yields CDR1 MNHNS and CDR2 SASEGT. The V and J ends lost 4 bases and 7 bases respectively, with 14 bases between them.

The chain carries TRBV30 and TRBJ2-1; 8 bases are shared with TRBD2. V shed 4 bases, J shed 2 bases, and the junction held 13 bases outside the gene matches. Germline loops: CDR1 GTSNPN, CDR2 SVGIG (reference sequence). The CDR3 loop spans 17 amino acids. The CDR3 loop reads CAWTSSGRAIPYNEQFF. CDR3 sequence (DNA): TGTGCCTGGACTTCTAGCGGGCGGGCGATCCCCTACAATGAGCAGTTCTTC.

This chain connects TRBV7-9 to TRBJ2-1; a weak D match, TRBD2 (5 bases). Trimming pared 1 base from V and 2 bases from J, leaving 9 bases between. The length of the CDR3 is 15 residues. Germline CDR1 reads SEHNR; CDR2 reads FQNEAQ (reference sequence). The CDR3, as DNA: TGTGCCAGCAGCTTAGACGGGAACCCCTACAATGAGCAGTTCTTC. It codes for CASSLDGNPYNEQFF. The whole variable domain, remainder taken from reference TRBV7-9 and TRBJ2-1, is DTGVSQNPRHKITKRGQNVTFRCDPISEHNRLYWYRQTLGQGPEFLTYFQNEAQLEKSRLLSDRFSAERPKGSFSTLEIQRTEQGDSAMYLCASSLDGNPYNEQFFGPGTRLTVL.

The CDR3 reads CASSQERWGSYEQYF. The CDR3 bases are TGTGCCAGCAGCCAAGAAAGGTGGGGCTCCTACGAGCAGTACTTC. The rearrangement uses TRBV4-2 and TRBJ2-7; D unclear. Germline lookup yields CDR1 LGHNA and CDR2 YNFKEQ. V was cut by 0 bases and J by 0 bases, with 9 bases left in between. The CDR3 sequence is 15 residues long.

The chain links TRBV6-5 to TRBJ2-1, with unresolved D. The ends were cut back, 6 bases at V and 7 bases at J, with 10 bases in the middle. The CDR3 has 12 residues. Germline CDR1 reads MNHEY; CDR2 reads SVGAGI. This chain's CDR3 is CASRSVGNEQFF. CDR3 nucleotides: TGTGCCAGCAGATCTGTAGGAAATGAGCAGTTCTTC.

The J gene is TRBJ1-4, the V gene TRBV7-3; no definite D call. The CDR3 contains 13 residues. CDR1 and CDR2 (germline): SGHTA, FQGTGA. The germline V and J ends were trimmed by 3 bases and 1 base, with 3 bases remaining between them. The CDR3 region is CASSLGTNEKLFF. The CDR3 DNA sequence: TGTGCCAGCAGCTTGGGAACTAATGAAAAACTGTTTTTT.